The clone carrying this T cell receptor beta chain came up once. Antigen unknown. Time point specified: baseline, week 1 (first vaccination visit). Treatment in this sample: pre-vaccination baseline after standard-of-care therapy. V lost 4 bases and J lost 4, with 12 bases in between. Germline V gene lookup returns CDR1 SGHKS and CDR2 YYEKEE (reference sequence). There are 13 residues in the CDR3. Data came from immunoSEQ multiplex PCR; TCRdb stores just in-frame clones and leaves some out. The sample includes 40,000 or so clones, about 78% seen only once; the top ten take less than 9.5%. The sample belongs to a study of a mutant IDH1 vaccine in newly diagnosed glioma. Study context: The earlier regimen, radiotherapy, temozolomide, or both, was most often both. Whole-study results and caveats: Vaccine-induced immune responses occurred in roughly 94% of patients.

Sample: PBMCs, taken from a glioma patient treated with radiotherapy, temozolomide or both. This receptor was identified in a man aged 35 to 55 with glioma. Some clones in this sample may be carry-over from other donors' samples. V and J are TRBV5-5 and TRBJ2-7; weak D call: TRBD1 (5 bases). In DNA, the CDR3 is TGTGCCAGCAGCCCCAAAGGGGTTTACGAGCAGTACTTC. It translates to CASSPKGVYEQYF.